Below are 18 T cell receptor beta chains sequenced from a single sample in a study of CD8+ T cells in alopecia areata. Treatment described: oral pan-JAK inhibitor, 5-10 mg twice daily. As the sequencing template, cDNA was produced by extracting RNA and reverse transcribing it. Generated by immunoSEQ multiplex PCR, the TCRdb table keeps only in-frame clones and is missing some. The sample yields around 200,000 clones, about 64% seen once. The specimen was CD4+ T cells sorted from blood, collected at week 4, from a patient treated with tofacitinib. These receptors were obtained from a human donor with alopecia areata.

The chain employs TRBV29-1 and TRBJ2-5; TRBD2 aligns across 8 bases. Germline loops: CDR1 SQVTM, CDR2 ANQGSEA. V trimming: 3 bases; J trimming: 4 bases; junction bases outside the gene matches: 7. The CDR3 totals 14 residues. This chain's CDR3 is CSVEIAGLRETQYF. CDR3 DNA: TGCAGCGTTGAGATAGCGGGGTTGCGAGAGACCCAGTACTTC.

The gene calls are TRBV23-1 and TRBJ1-2, with 11 bases lining up with TRBD1. TRBV23-1 is noted as an ORF with a role that remains uncertain. The V gene end was trimmed by 2 bases and the J gene end by 8 bases; junction bases not matched to a gene: 4. The CDR3 has 14 residues. For the CDR3, the DNA is TGCGCCAGCAGTCAAGGACAGGGGGCGTGGGGCTACACCTTC. It specifies CASSQGQGAWGYTF.

This clone was seen a handful of times. The gene calls are TRBV29-1 and TRBJ2-4; D gene ambiguous. Germline V lookup: CDR1 SQVTM, CDR2 ANQGSEA. Trimming cost V 1 base and J 7 bases, with 11 bases left between them. The CDR3 runs to 13 residues. CDR3 protein: CSVEGQPPNIQYF. Here the CDR3 DNA reads TGCAGCGTTGAAGGGCAGCCCCCTAACATTCAGTACTTC.

The CDR3 sequence is CASSPWTSGVTDTQYF. As DNA, the CDR3 is TGTGCCAGCAGCCCGTGGACTAGCGGGGTCACAGATACGCAGTATTTT. The chain carries TRBV4-2 and TRBJ2-3, with 12 bases identical to TRBD2. This CDR3 is 16 amino acids long. Germline V gene sequence: CDR1 LGHNA, CDR2 YNFKEQ. Losses at the gene ends were 4 bases for V and 2 bases for J; bases not matched to a gene: 4.

V usage is TRBV2 and J usage is TRBJ2-5; a weak D match, TRBD2 (6 bases). The ends were cut back, 6 bases at V and 4 bases at J, with 12 bases in the middle. Germline lookup yields CDR1 SNHLY and CDR2 FYNNEI. This CDR3 region has 13 residues. In nucleotides, the CDR3 is TGTGCCAGCAGGGTGGAGGGACGAGAGACCCAGTACTTC. It encodes CASRVEGRETQYF.

This clone was recorded only once. V and J are TRBV30 and TRBJ2-2; D is tentatively TRBD1 or TRBD2 (6 bases each). This CDR3 spans 15 amino acids. V lost 0 bases to trimming and J lost 4 bases, with 12 bases between them. From germline, CDR1 is GTSNPN and CDR2 SVGIG (reference sequence). In DNA, the CDR3 is TGTGCCTGGAGTGTTGGGGGGCCGAGCACCGGGGAGCTGTTTTTT. Its protein is CAWSVGGPSTGELFF.

This chain links TRBV5-1 with TRBJ2-5, with TRBD2 identical over 8 bases. Germline assignment: CDR1 SGHRS and CDR2 YFSETQ. The CDR3 consists of 14 residues. V gave up 3 bases and J gave up 4 bases; unmatched junction bases: 5. The CDR3 DNA reads as TGCGCCAGCAGCTCCGGACTAGCCACAGAGACCCAGTACTTC. It is translated as CASSSGLATETQYF.

V and J are TRBV6-5 and TRBJ2-7, with 8 nucleotides matching TRBD2. Per the germline V gene, CDR1 is MNHEY and CDR2 is SVGAGI. Trimming took 4 bases from V and 5 from J; bases not matched to a gene: 7. This CDR3 has 14 amino acids. In nucleotides, the CDR3 is TGTGCCAGCAGTTTGGCGGGGGGCCCCCACGAGCAGTACTTC. Encoded protein: CASSLAGGPHEQYF.

The chain links TRBV2 to TRBJ2-1, with D possibly TRBD1 on 5 matching bases. V dropped 8 bases and J dropped 9 bases, with 17 bases sitting between them. Per germline, CDR1 SNHLY and CDR2 FYNNEI. The CDR3 consists of 13 residues. The CDR3 protein is CASGNQGGGEQFF. The CDR3 DNA reads as TGTGCCAGCGGTAATCAGGGTGGCGGTGAGCAGTTCTTC.

The chain uses TRBV29-1 and TRBJ2-5; 7 bases line up with TRBD1. Losses at the gene ends were 2 bases for V and 7 bases for J; bases not matched to a gene: 13. The germline CDR1 and CDR2 sequences are SQVTM and ANQGSEA. This CDR3 has 15 residues. This chain's CDR3 is CSVERPDRPIATQYF. The CDR3 coding sequence is TGCAGCGTTGAACGACCGGACAGGCCGATAGCGACCCAGTACTTC.

The chain has TRBV5-4 and TRBJ2-5; TRBD1 aligns across 12 bases. In germline, CDR1 is SGHNT, CDR2 YYREEE (reference sequence). Trimming cost V 4 bases and J 1 base; bases outside gene matches: 5. This CDR3 comprises 16 residues. The CDR3 reads CASSPGTGGSQETQYF. The CDR3 DNA reads as TGTGCCAGCAGCCCCGGGACAGGGGGCTCCCAAGAGACCCAGTACTTC. The complete variable domain, with remaining parts taken from reference TRBV5-4 and TRBJ2-5, reads ETGVTQSPTHLIKTRGQQVTLRCSSQSGHNTVSWYQQALGQGPQFIFQYYREEENGRGNFPPRFSGLQFPNYSSELNVNALELDDSALYLCASSPGTGGSQETQYFGPGTRLLVL.

The chain employs TRBV5-1 and TRBJ2-2; no clear D. This CDR3 has 13 residues. Trimming took 6 bases from V and 2 from J, leaving 8 bases between them. Germline lookup yields CDR1 SGHRS and CDR2 YFSETQ. Here the CDR3 DNA reads TGCGCCAGCACGTCAAGTAACACCGGGGAGCTGTTTTTT. Translation gives CASTSSNTGELFF.

The chain recombines TRBV5-6 with TRBJ2-6; D is ambiguous. Per germline, CDR1 SGHDT and CDR2 YYEEEE. The CDR3 runs to 17 residues. Trimming removed 1 base at V and 1 base at J, with 12 bases between. The CDR3 coding sequence is TGTGCCAGCAGCTTGAAGCTTGGGTATTCTGGGGCCAACGTCCTGACTTTC. It is translated as CASSLKLGYSGANVLTF.

The chain couples TRBV5-1 to TRBJ2-5, with TRBD2 matching 7 bases. CDR1 is SGHRS and CDR2 is YFSETQ in the germline V gene. The CDR3 is 16 residues long. V lost 0 bases and J lost 5; bases outside the gene matches: 10. The CDR3 coding sequence is TGCGCCAGCAGCTTGGTTGCGGGGGTTGCCGGGGAGACCCAGTACTTC. This sequence encodes CASSLVAGVAGETQYF.

V usage is TRBV5-1 and J usage is TRBJ2-5, with D perhaps matching TRBD2 (6 bases). CDR3 size: 15 residues. V gave up 1 base and J gave up 4 bases, with 14 bases separating them. In germline, CDR1 is SGHRS, CDR2 YFSETQ. CDR3 region: CASSLQPGVGETQYF. The CDR3 coding sequence is TGCGCCAGCAGCTTGCAGCCGGGGGTGGGAGAGACCCAGTACTTC.

The chain links TRBV7-2 to TRBJ1-3; 7 nucleotides line up with TRBD1. V lost 5 bases and J lost 0; bases outside the gene matches: 4. Germline CDR1 SGHTA, CDR2 FQGNSA. This CDR3 contains 15 residues. As DNA, the CDR3 is TGTGCCAGCAGCCCAGGGACAGCCTCTGGAAACACCATATATTTT. Protein product: CASSPGTASGNTIYF.

The rearrangement joins TRBV27 to TRBJ1-5; no definite D call. V was cut by 2 bases and J by 7 bases, with 12 bases left in between. Germline CDR1 and CDR2: MNHEY and SMNVEV (reference sequence). There are 14 residues in the CDR3. The CDR3 DNA is TGTGCCAGCAGTTTACAGCCAGGTGGCCAGCCCCAGCATTTT. It encodes CASSLQPGGQPQHF.

Notes on this clone: Different DNA sequences within this sample yield the same CDR3. The chain is built from TRBV30 and TRBJ1-1, with 7 bases aligning to TRBD1. CDR3 length: 13 residues. The V segment lost 4 bases and the J segment 0 bases; nucleotides outside the gene matches: 2. Looked up from germline, CDR1 is GTSNPN and CDR2 is SVGIG (reference sequence). The CDR3 loop reads CAWTGQMNTEAFF. As DNA, the CDR3 is TGTGCCTGGACGGGACAGATGAACACTGAAGCTTTCTTT.